The next 24 T cell receptor beta chains were all read from a single sample in a study of blood T cell repertoires in COVID-19. Produced via immunoSEQ multiplex PCR; TCRdb's table is partial and in-frame only. Among 100,000 to 140,000 clones listed, 80% to 90% were seen once. The sample was peripheral blood. The receptors were gathered from a man in his forties with active or convalescent COVID-19.

The rearrangement uses TRBV4-1 and TRBJ2-1; 10 nucleotides match TRBD2. Germline trimming cut 2 bases from V and 2 bases from J; bases unmatched to any gene: 6. The CDR3 extends over 17 amino acids. Looked up from germline, CDR1 is MGHRA and CDR2 is YSYEKL. CDR3 region: CASSQSSGTSAYNEQFF. As DNA, the CDR3 is TGCGCCAGCAGCCAAAGTTCCGGGACTAGCGCCTACAATGAGCAGTTCTTC.

The gene calls are TRBV10-3 and TRBJ2-6; no clear D gene. Between the trimmed V and J ends, which lost 0 bases and 4 bases, there was a span of 7 bases. The CDR3 totals 15 residues. Germline values: CDR1 ENHRY, CDR2 SYGVKD. This CDR3 reads CAISESQVGANVLTF. CDR3 nucleotides: TGTGCCATCAGTGAGTCCCAGGTGGGGGCCAACGTCCTGACTTTC.

The chain couples TRBV6-6 to TRBJ2-2; 13 nucleotides line up with TRBD2. After removal of 6 bases from V and 7 bases from J, the junction contained 5 bases not matched to a gene. This CDR3 is built from 15 residues. Germline values: CDR1 MNHNY, CDR2 SVGAGI (reference sequence). The CDR3 loop is CASSQGLAGVGELFF. DNA for the CDR3: TGTGCCAGCAGCCAAGGACTAGCGGGAGTCGGGGAGCTGTTTTTT.

V gene TRBV6-2 or TRBV6-3 combines with J gene TRBJ2-1; 9 nucleotides align to TRBD2. The CDR3 has 13 amino acids. CDR1 is MNHEY and CDR2 is SVGEGT in the germline V gene. V shed 4 bases, J shed 6 bases, and the junction held 1 base outside the gene matches. CDR3 coding DNA: TGTGCCAGCAGTTCTAGCGGGGTCAATGAGCAGTTCTTC. It encodes CASSSSGVNEQFF.

The chain is built from TRBV10-1 and TRBJ1-2; D unclear. CDR1 is WNHNN, CDR2 SYGVQD, per germline (reference sequence). V was pared by 0 bases and J by 2 bases, with 7 bases between. The CDR3 spans 14 residues. The CDR3 region is CASSESGVNYGYTF. Here the CDR3 DNA reads TGCGCCAGCAGTGAGTCCGGGGTAAACTATGGCTACACCTTC.

The rearrangement links TRBV19 to TRBJ2-5, with 9 bases matching TRBD1. Germline assignment: CDR1 LNHDA and CDR2 SQIVND (reference sequence). J gave up 8 bases and V 4 bases, and 5 bases lay outside the gene matches. CDR3 length equals 13 residues. The CDR3 DNA is TGTGCCAGTAGTACGGACAGGGGAGTCACCCAGTACTTC. This codes for CASSTDRGVTQYF.

The chain is built from TRBV28 and TRBJ2-1, with D perhaps matching TRBD1 (6 bases). The CDR3 has 12 amino acids. V lost 8 bases to trimming and J lost 3 bases, with 8 bases between them. Per germline, CDR1 MDHEN and CDR2 SYDVKM. This chain's CDR3 is CASRTVYNEQFF. CDR3 DNA: TGTGCCAGCCGGACAGTCTACAATGAGCAGTTCTTC.

The chain is built from TRBV4-3 and TRBJ1-1; 7 nucleotides match TRBD1. The CDR3 consists of 12 residues. Germline V gene data show CDR1 as LGHNA and CDR2 as YSLEER. The V segment lost 2 bases and the J segment 11 bases; nucleotides outside the gene matches: 5. In nucleotides, the CDR3 is TGCGCCAGCAGCCAATCGACAGGGAGGGCTTTCTTT. It codes for CASSQSTGRAFF.

This clone has only one observation. The CDR3 sequence is CASTSGSSYGYTF. The CDR3, as DNA: TGTGCCAGCACCTCGGGGTCCTCATATGGCTACACCTTC. The genes are TRBV12-3 or TRBV12-4 and TRBJ1-2; D call uncertain. The CDR3 has 13 amino acids. The V and J ends lost 7 bases and 5 bases respectively, with 14 bases between them.

This sequence joins TRBV11-2 and TRBJ2-7, with D uncertain. CDR3 length: 13 residues. Per the germline V gene, CDR1 is SGHAT and CDR2 is FQNNGV. Trimming took off 4 bases at V and 3 bases at J, with 10 bases between the two ends. CDR3 DNA: TGTGCCAGCAGCTCCTCCGCTAGCTACGAGCAGTACTTC. It specifies CASSSSASYEQYF.

This chain connects TRBV28 to TRBJ1-5; D perhaps matches TRBD1 (6 bases). The CDR3 has 16 residues. Looked up from germline, CDR1 is MDHEN and CDR2 is SYDVKM. Trimming took off 5 bases at V and 5 bases at J, with 19 bases between the two ends. CDR3 bases: TGTGCCAGCAGTGCGTTACATACAGGGTTGCATCAGCCCCAGCATTTT. Translation gives CASSALHTGLHQPQHF.

The CDR3 sequence: CASSLYSGSLPDTQYF. The CDR3 coding sequence is TGTGCCAGCAGCCTCTATAGCGGGAGCCTCCCTGATACGCAGTATTTT. The V and J genes are TRBV3-1 (or the pseudogene TRBV3-2) and TRBJ2-3; 9 nucleotides align to TRBD2. Germline CDR1 reads LGHDT; CDR2 reads YNNKEL (reference sequence). The V gene end was trimmed by 4 bases and the J gene end by 6 bases; junction bases not matched to a gene: 11. The CDR3 length is 16 residues.

The chain is built from TRBV27 and TRBJ2-3; weak D call: TRBD2 (6 bases). The CDR3 has 15 residues. The germline CDR1 and CDR2 sequences are MNHEY and SMNVEV (reference sequence). Trimming shortened V by 1 base and J by 4 bases, and 12 bases separated the two germline ends. Here the CDR3 reads CASSLWGEVADTQYF. As DNA, the CDR3 is TGTGCCAGCAGTTTATGGGGGGAGGTCGCAGATACGCAGTATTTT.

The V and J genes are TRBV7-3 and TRBJ2-3; 9 nucleotides agree with TRBD2. The V gene end was trimmed by 4 bases and the J gene end by 1 base; junction bases not matched to a gene: 3. This CDR3 has 15 residues. Germline values: CDR1 SGHTA, CDR2 FQGTGA. Here the CDR3 DNA reads TGTGCCAGCAGCTCGGTAGCGGGAGGCACAGATACGCAGTATTTT. Its protein is CASSSVAGGTDTQYF.

V and J are TRBV29-1 and TRBJ1-2, with 8 nucleotides matching TRBD1. Germline V lookup: CDR1 SQVTM, CDR2 ANQGSEA. The CDR3 extends over 12 amino acids. V trimming: 5 bases; J trimming: 6 bases; junction bases outside the gene matches: 5. CDR3 in DNA: TGCAGCGTTACGACAGGGGAGGATGGCTACACCTTC. Its translation: CSVTTGEDGYTF.

The chain carries TRBV6-4 and TRBJ2-2, with D possibly TRBD1 on 5 matching bases. CDR3 length: 14 residues. The germline V gene has CDR1 MRHNA and CDR2 SNTAGT. V was pared by 3 bases and J by 5 bases, with 10 bases between. The CDR3 loop reads CASSEGADTGELFF. The CDR3 nucleotides read TGTGCCAGCAGTGAAGGGGCAGATACCGGGGAGCTGTTTTTT.

J is TRBJ2-7 and V is TRBV5-1; 9 nucleotides align to TRBD2. Germline V gene sequence: CDR1 SGHRS, CDR2 YFSETQ. J lost 4 bases, V lost 2 bases, and 4 bases had no gene match. The CDR3 covers 14 residues. The DNA of the CDR3 is TGCGCCAGCAGCTTCCCGGGACTAGCTTACGAGCAGTACTTC. Translation: CASSFPGLAYEQYF.

The J gene is TRBJ1-3, the V gene TRBV7-9; TRBD1 matches at 9 bases. This CDR3 is 15 amino acids long. V lost 2 bases, J lost 2 bases, and 1 base stayed unmatched. The germline V gene encodes CDR1 SEHNR and CDR2 FQNEAQ (reference sequence). The DNA of the CDR3 is TGTGCCAGCAGCTTATGGGACAGGGCTGGAAACACCATATATTTT. Its translation: CASSLWDRAGNTIYF.

The chain has TRBV5-1 and TRBJ2-7; D might be TRBD2 (6 bases). From germline, CDR1 is SGHRS and CDR2 YFSETQ. The V end was cut by 4 bases, the J end by 0 bases, with 8 bases between. The CDR3 length is 13 residues. The CDR3 loop reads CASSHGGSYEQYF. In DNA, the CDR3 is TGCGCCAGCAGCCACGGGGGCTCCTACGAGCAGTACTTC.

This clone showed up just once. The V and J genes are TRBV30 and TRBJ2-1; a weak D match, TRBD1 (6 bases). V shed 3 bases and J shed 4 bases, with 19 bases lying between them. Germline CDR1 GTSNPN, CDR2 SVGIG (reference sequence). The CDR3 is 16 residues long. This chain's CDR3 is CAWSTGFASGYNEQFF. In nucleotides, the CDR3 is TGTGCCTGGAGCACAGGGTTTGCGTCGGGGTACAATGAGCAGTTCTTC.

This clone appeared a single time. The chain is built from TRBV11-2 and TRBJ1-2; 8 positions match TRBD1. The germline V gene has CDR1 SGHAT and CDR2 FQNNGV. V trimming: 3 bases; J trimming: 5 bases; junction bases outside the gene matches: 5. CDR3 length: 14 amino acids. The CDR3 loop is CASSFRTGLYGYTF. The DNA for the CDR3 is TGTGCCAGCAGCTTTCGGACAGGGCTATATGGCTACACCTTC.

The rearrangement uses TRBV11-2 and TRBJ1-6, with a weak D call TRBD1 (6 bases). From germline, CDR1 is SGHAT and CDR2 FQNNGV. The CDR3 is 14 amino acids. Trimming removed 7 bases from V and 5 bases from J, with 12 bases in between. CDR3 region: CASNGGQNNSPLHF. CDR3 coding DNA: TGTGCCAGCAACGGCGGACAGAATAATTCACCCCTCCACTTT.

The genes are TRBV4-1 and TRBJ2-4, with 9 nucleotides matching TRBD2. This CDR3 is 16 amino acids long. The germline CDR1 and CDR2 sequences are MGHRA and YSYEKL. The ends lost 0 bases at V and 3 bases at J; junction bases unmatched: 3. Written as DNA, the CDR3 is TGCGCCAGCAGCCAAGATAATAGCGGGAGCAAAAACATTCAGTACTTC. It is translated as CASSQDNSGSKNIQYF.

This chain connects TRBV7-9 to TRBJ2-1, with 12 nucleotides matching TRBD2. This CDR3 has 15 amino acids. Germline CDR1 and CDR2: SEHNR and FQNEAQ (reference sequence). J gave up 7 bases and V 5 bases, and 6 bases lay outside the gene matches. This CDR3 is CASSHGLAGSNEQFF. CDR3 nucleotide sequence: TGTGCCAGCAGCCACGGACTAGCGGGATCTAATGAGCAGTTCTTC.